The rows below give T cell receptor beta chains drawn from one sample of a study of OX40 agonist ivuxolimab in advanced cancers. Method: immunoSEQ multiplex PCR; TCRdb's copy keeps in-frame clones and lacks some. The table lists fewer than 80,000 clones, over 60% of them singletons. The sequencing used CD4+ or CD8+ T cells sorted from blood, collected in a trial of the OX40 agonist ivuxolimab. The receptors shown here come from an adult with an advanced solid tumor such as melanoma, head and neck, liver or kidney cancer. Both conserved end residues are trimmed from each CDR3.

>TRBV6-4
ASRLQENTEAF
>TRBV7-8
ASSSGAQETQY
>TRBV6-6
ASSQTLAGASYEQF
>TRBV30
AWSSIERGVLTQY
>TRBV6-5
ASSYGIGQVIQY
>TRBV6-5
ASSGRGIGTEAF
>TRBV2
ASSQTGFSYNEQF
>TRBV6-4
ASSEGAGQPQH
>TRBV16
ASSQSGGGASTDTQY
>TRBV19
ASSPRNNPHSGANVLT
>TRBV6-6
ASSYPEQAYYEQY
>TRBV10-3
AISESDQGSTNEKLF
>TRBV2
ASSEGQPLAKNIQY
>TRBV6-5
ASSRRGLAGEQF
>TRBV19
ASSIGWNEKLF
>TRBV28
ASSPGTGGQGYT
>TRBV7-9
ASSLELDWTEAF
>TRBV11-2
ASSSLSPGNVAEQY
>TRBV6-1
ASRDMEVFDTEAF
>TRBV30
AWTKPSTGMSF
>TRBV5-1
ASSLGLAGGSYEQY
>TRBV30
AWSEGARGYT
>TRBV23-1
ASSLRYSGNTIY